This T cell receptor (beta chain) comes out of a study of control samples from healthy donors and cancer patients (TCRdb year 2020). V was cut back by 8 bases and J by 1 base, leaving a gap of 11 bases between them. The germline V gene supplies CDR1 WSHSY and CDR2 SAAADI. The CDR3 sequence holds 13 residues, the cysteine and phenylalanine included. Only CDR3 DNA is held: 39 bases, read in frame from base 1. Library preparation was by the immunoSEQ multiplex PCR assay. This immuneACCESS table, as held by TCRdb, lists in-frame sequences with V and J called but not all clones. Of the missing ones, under half trace to an unresolved V gene in checked studies; the others have no known cause. The sample records around 200,000 clones, over 85% of which are singletons. Together, the top ten hold roughly 1.5% of the sample. As to this clone: Its antigen is unknown. Base qualities are not provided; no much larger clone lies one nucleotide away.

The receptor comes from a man between 18 and 29 years old in good health. The chain was built from TRBV10-2 and TRBJ1-1; too little of a D gene remains to name it. Sequenced material: blood. The sequenced DNA is TGCGCCAGCTGGGAGGGTTGGAACACTGAAGCTTTCTTT. It codes for CASWEGWNTEAFF.